This TCR beta chain was identified in a study of blood T cell repertoires in COVID-19. For the study at large: The United States, Italy and Spain provided the acute and convalescent COVID-19 samples. In each case, the material was cDNA or gDNA derived from T cells, B-cell-depleted T cells, or PBMCs.

Original data processing: How many nucleated cells were present was estimated from reference gene primer amplification. The repertoire was sequenced with immunoSEQ multiplex PCR; TCRdb's copy has only in-frame clones and lacks some. V and J calls and clone size come straight from that table; D and trimming were deduced from the DNA. The sample records about 56,000 clones, 89% being singletons. Recruited during active infection, patients (from Seattle) were subsequently followed longitudinally. The CDR3 is 13 amino acids. The germline gives CDR1 SGHNT, CDR2 YYREEE (reference sequence). V dropped 0 bases and J dropped 5 bases, with 8 bases sitting between them.

The sample taken for sequencing was peripheral blood. The receptor's source is a woman in her sixties or seventies with COVID-19, enrolled during active disease. The chain links TRBV5-4 to TRBJ1-2, with D possibly matching TRBD1 (5 bases). In nucleotides, the CDR3 is TGTGCCAGCAGCTTGGCAGGGTCGTATGGCTACACCTTC. Encoded protein: CASSLAGSYGYTF.